This TCR beta chain was obtained from a study of OX40 agonist ivuxolimab in advanced cancers. Across the whole study: Intravenous ivuxolimab was administered to patients every 2 weeks at 0.01 to 10 mg/kg.

J lost 8 bases, V lost 6 bases, and 7 bases had no gene match. Germline V gene sequence: CDR1 MNHEY, CDR2 SMNVEV (reference sequence). CDR3 length: 13 amino acids. Sequenced by immunoSEQ multiplex PCR; TCRdb stores in-frame clones only, minus some. The sample holds more than 45,000 clones, around 80% seen once. This clonotype originated in an adult with an advanced solid tumor such as melanoma, head and neck, liver or kidney cancer. V and J are TRBV27 and TRBJ2-1, with 7 bases matching TRBD1. The sample in question was CD4+ or CD8+ T cells sorted from blood, obtained in a trial of the OX40 agonist ivuxolimab. The CDR3 sequence is CASSGGDRDEQFF. In nucleotides, the CDR3 is TGTGCCAGCAGCGGAGGAGACAGGGATGAGCAGTTCTTC.